The count of the clone carrying this T cell receptor (beta chain) is one. The antigen is not known. The PCR made use of 60 Vbeta and 13 Jbeta primers. Original processing methods: Unique TCR beta chains totaled roughly 79 million in a later count, with roughly 11 million of them shared. The protocol was immunoSEQ multiplex PCR, while the TCRdb copy is restricted to in-frame clones and leaves out a portion. V and J calls and clone size are given by that table; D and trimming were obtained from the DNA. The sample holds about 250,000 clones, around 83% seen once. The sample originates from a study of cytomegalovirus exposure and HLA in healthy donors. Study outcomes and limitations: Some segments of the V type, notably TRBV6-2 and TRBV6-3, were excluded as indistinguishable. HLA alleles showed associations with approximately 15,000 TCR beta sequences in a later analysis, at a 0.05 false discovery rate. A few chains tied to CMV proved CMV antigen-specific in vitro.

The CDR3 sequence is 17 residues long. The V and J ends lost 2 bases and 0 bases, in that order; junction bases with no gene match: 5. Germline assignment: CDR1 GTSNPN and CDR2 SVGIG (reference sequence). Source material: PBMCs. The receptor's source is a girl under 10 years old in good health and CMV-seronegative. This chain connects TRBV30 to TRBJ2-6, with 9 bases matching TRBD1. CDR3 region: CAWSRDRVSSGANVLTF. For the CDR3, the DNA is TGTGCCTGGAGTCGGGACAGGGTCTCCTCTGGGGCCAACGTCCTGACTTTC.